The entry that follows covers one TCR beta chain sequence. This sample was included in a study of radiotherapy plus CTLA-4 blockade in lung cancer. The CDR3 has 13 residues. Germline V gene lookup returns CDR1 SGHVS and CDR2 FQNEAQ. Trimming removed 1 base from V and 5 bases from J, with 9 bases in between. Alongside CTLA-4 blockade with ipilimumab, patients with chemo-refractory metastatic non-small-cell lung cancer received focal radiation. Produced via immunoSEQ multiplex PCR; TCRdb's table is partial and in-frame only. The sample shows about 90,000 clones, roughly 70% of them seen only once. The material sequenced was peripheral blood, taken from a patient treated with radiotherapy plus ipilimumab. The chain is built from TRBV7-8 and TRBJ2-7; D is perhaps TRBD1 (6 bases). This receptor was taken from a human donor with non-small cell lung cancer that progressed on radiotherapy plus ipilimumab. The chain's CDR3 is CASSLGRGHEQYF. The CDR3 nucleotides are TGTGCCAGCAGCTTAGGCAGGGGTCACGAGCAGTACTTC.